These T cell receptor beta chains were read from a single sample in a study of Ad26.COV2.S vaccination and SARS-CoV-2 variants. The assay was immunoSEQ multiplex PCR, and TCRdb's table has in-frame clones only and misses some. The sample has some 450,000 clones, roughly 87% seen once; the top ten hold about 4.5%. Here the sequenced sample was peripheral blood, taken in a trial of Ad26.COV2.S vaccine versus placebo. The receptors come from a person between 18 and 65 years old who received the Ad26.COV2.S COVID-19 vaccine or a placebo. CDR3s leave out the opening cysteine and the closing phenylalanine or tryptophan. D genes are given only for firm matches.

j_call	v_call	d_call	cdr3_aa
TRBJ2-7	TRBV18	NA	ASSPPTSYEQY
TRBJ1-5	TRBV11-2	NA	APGCHNNNQPQH
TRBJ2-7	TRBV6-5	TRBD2	ASIAGTTYEQY
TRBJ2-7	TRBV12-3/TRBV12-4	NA	ASSAGPGGEQY
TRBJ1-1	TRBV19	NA	ASSLARSEAF
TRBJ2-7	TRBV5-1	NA	ASSFRHEQY
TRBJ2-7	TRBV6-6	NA	ASSLLGGLVEQY
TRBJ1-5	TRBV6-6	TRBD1	ASSTQGTQPQH
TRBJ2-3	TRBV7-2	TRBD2	ASSLAGLAFTDTQY
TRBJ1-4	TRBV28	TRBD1	ASSLAGTGFTEKLF
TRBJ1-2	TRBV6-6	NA	ASSYPQGLDYGYT
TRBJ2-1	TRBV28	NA	ASTSSGSSYNEQF
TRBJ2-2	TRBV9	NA	ASSAHQGTGELF
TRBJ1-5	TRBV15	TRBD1	ATSRVIDRANQPQH
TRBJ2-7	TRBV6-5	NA	ASSRDSGGSYEQY
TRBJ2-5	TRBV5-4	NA	ASSLTGPQETQY
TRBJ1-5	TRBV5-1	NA	ASSLDTNQPQH
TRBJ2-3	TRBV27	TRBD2	ASVSGGSTDTQY
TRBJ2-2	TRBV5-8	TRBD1	ASSFWTSGGRGTGELF
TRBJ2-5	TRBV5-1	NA	ASSLDLTRVASETQY
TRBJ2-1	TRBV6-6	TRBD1	ASRGGQGFYNEQF
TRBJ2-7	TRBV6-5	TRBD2	ASRRTSSFSEQY
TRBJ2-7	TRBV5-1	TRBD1	ASGATGTGVVEQY
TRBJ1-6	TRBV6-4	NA	ASSEYRDNSPLH
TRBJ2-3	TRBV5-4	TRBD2	ASSLALAGAPADTQY
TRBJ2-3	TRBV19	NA	ASSISARPLTDTQY
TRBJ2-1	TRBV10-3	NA	AISEEGNEQF
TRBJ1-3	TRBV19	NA	ASSIELGWTISGNTIY
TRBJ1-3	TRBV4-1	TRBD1	ASSQEEQGLLNTIY
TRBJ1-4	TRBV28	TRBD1	ASSLWDSNNEKLF
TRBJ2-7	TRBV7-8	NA	ASSPKRAQGNRDEQY
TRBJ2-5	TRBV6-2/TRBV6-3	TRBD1	ASSRQGSETQY
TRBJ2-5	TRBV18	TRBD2	ASSPGLAGAQETQY
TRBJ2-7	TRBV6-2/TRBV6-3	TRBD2	ASSYSKRGYEQY
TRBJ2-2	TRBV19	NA	ASSSDRNTGELF
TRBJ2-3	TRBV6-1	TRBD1	ASSEANGPGTGFTDTQY
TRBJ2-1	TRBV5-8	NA	ASSLNTSPANEQF
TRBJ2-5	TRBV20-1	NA	SARTEKTQY